These 8 T cell receptor beta chains originate from one sample sequenced in a study of control samples from healthy donors and cancer patients. TCRdb's table, derived via immunoSEQ multiplex PCR, lists solely in-frame clones and lacks some. The sample has about 170,000 clones; around 94% are singletons. The material sequenced was blood. The source of these receptors is a woman aged 18-29 years in good health.

V is TRBV11-2 and J is TRBJ2-2; D is undetermined. This CDR3 has 12 amino acids. Trimming took 1 base from V and 7 from J, leaving 4 bases between them. The V gene's germline CDR1 is SGHAT and CDR2 FQNNGV. The CDR3 loop reads CASSLANGELFF. CDR3 coding DNA: TGTGCCAGCAGCTTAGCTAACGGGGAGCTGTTTTTT.

V gene TRBV7-2 combines with J gene TRBJ2-7; 11 bases match TRBD2. The trim removed 5 bases at V and 3 bases at J, leaving 6 bases unmatched. CDR1 SGHTA and CDR2 FQGNSA come from the germline V gene. This CDR3 is built from 15 residues. This CDR3 is CASSVGLAENYEQYF. Written as DNA, the CDR3 is TGTGCCAGCAGCGTGGGACTAGCGGAGAACTACGAGCAGTACTTC.

The J gene is TRBJ2-7, the V gene TRBV7-3; 8 bases match TRBD1. Germline trimming cut 1 base from V and 5 bases from J; bases unmatched to any gene: 1. Per germline, CDR1 SGHTA and CDR2 FQGTGA. CDR3 size: 13 residues. CDR3 protein: CASSLRQGNEQYF. Written as DNA, the CDR3 is TGTGCCAGCAGCTTAAGACAGGGGAACGAGCAGTACTTC.

Of note for this clone: Its ends do not fully match the called genes, so a read error is possible. The V call is TRBV7-7, the J call TRBJ1-4, with D perhaps TRBD1 (6 bases). CDR1 and CDR2 (germline): SSHAT, FNYEAQ (reference sequence). The CDR3 is 14 amino acids. The CDR3 region is CASSFKQEGGKLFF. CDR3 DNA sequence: TGTGCTAGCAGCTTTAAACAGGAGGGGGGAAAACTGTTTTTT.

This chain links TRBV12-5 with TRBJ1-2, with D uncertain. Germline loops: CDR1 LGHNT, CDR2 FRNRAP. The CDR3 loop spans 13 amino acids. V shed 0 bases and J shed 5 bases, with 7 bases lying between them. This chain's CDR3 is CASGLVRRYGYTF. DNA of the CDR3: TGTGCTAGTGGTTTGGTAAGGCGTTATGGCTACACCTTC.

The chain is built from TRBV5-1 and TRBJ2-1; D is ambiguous. V lost 0 bases and J 2 bases, leaving 3 bases between the germline ends. The CDR3 is made up of 13 amino acids. The germline V gene has CDR1 SGHRS and CDR2 YFSETQ. DNA of the CDR3: TGCGCCAGCAGCTTGGGAGCCTACAATGAGCAGTTCTTC. Encoded protein: CASSLGAYNEQFF.

The chain joins TRBV6-2 or TRBV6-3 to TRBJ1-5; D not resolved. The germline CDR1 and CDR2 sequences are MNHEY and SVGEGT. This CDR3 region has 15 residues. V lost 6 bases and J 0 bases, leaving 12 bases between the germline ends. CDR3 nucleotide sequence: TGTGCCAGCAGCGAAATGTGGCGTAGCAATCAGCCCCAGCATTTT. Translating it yields CASSEMWRSNQPQHF.

The V gene is TRBV18, the J gene TRBJ2-1, with 7 bases identical to TRBD1. Germline V gene lookup returns CDR1 KGHSH and CDR2 LQKENI. CDR3 size: 15 residues. V was clipped by 6 bases and J by 2 bases; unmatched bases: 7. CDR3: CASSPKTGTYNEQFF. The CDR3 DNA follows: TGTGCCAGCTCTCCGAAGACAGGGACCTACAATGAGCAGTTCTTC.